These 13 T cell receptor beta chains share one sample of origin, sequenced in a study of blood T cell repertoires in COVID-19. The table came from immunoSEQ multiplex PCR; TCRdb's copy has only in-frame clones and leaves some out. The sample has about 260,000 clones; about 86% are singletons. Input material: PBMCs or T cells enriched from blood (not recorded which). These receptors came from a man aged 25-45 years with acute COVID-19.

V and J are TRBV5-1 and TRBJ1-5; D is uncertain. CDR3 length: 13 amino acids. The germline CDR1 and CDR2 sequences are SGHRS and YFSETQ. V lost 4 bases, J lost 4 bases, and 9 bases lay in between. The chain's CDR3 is CASSPSHNQPQHF. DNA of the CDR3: TGCGCCAGCAGCCCCTCACATAATCAGCCCCAGCATTTT.

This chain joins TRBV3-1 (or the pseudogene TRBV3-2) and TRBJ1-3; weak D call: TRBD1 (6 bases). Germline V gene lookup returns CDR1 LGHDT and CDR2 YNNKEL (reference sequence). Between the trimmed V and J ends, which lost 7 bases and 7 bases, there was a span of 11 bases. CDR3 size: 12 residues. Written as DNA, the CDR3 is TGTGCCAGCACGGACAGTGTGAACACCATATATTTT. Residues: CASTDSVNTIYF.

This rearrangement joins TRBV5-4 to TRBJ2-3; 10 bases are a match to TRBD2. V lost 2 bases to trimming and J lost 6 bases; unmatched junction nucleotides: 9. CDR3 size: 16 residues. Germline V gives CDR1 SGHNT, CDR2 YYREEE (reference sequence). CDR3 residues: CASSLSPAGGLDTQYF. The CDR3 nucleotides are TGTGCCAGCAGCTTATCCCCAGCGGGGGGGCTGGATACGCAGTATTTT.

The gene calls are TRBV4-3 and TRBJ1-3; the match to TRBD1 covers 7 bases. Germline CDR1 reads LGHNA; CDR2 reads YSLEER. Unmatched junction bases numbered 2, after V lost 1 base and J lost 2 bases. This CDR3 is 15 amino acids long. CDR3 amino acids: CASSQVTGAGNTIYF. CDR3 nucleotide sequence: TGCGCCAGCAGCCAAGTAACAGGGGCTGGAAACACCATATATTTT.

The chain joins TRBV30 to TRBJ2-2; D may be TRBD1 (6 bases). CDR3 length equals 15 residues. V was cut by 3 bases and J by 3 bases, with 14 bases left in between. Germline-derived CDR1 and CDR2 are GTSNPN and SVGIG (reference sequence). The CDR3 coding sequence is TGTGCCTGGAGACGCCAGGGGCAGCACACCGGGGAGCTGTTTTTT. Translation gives CAWRRQGQHTGELFF.

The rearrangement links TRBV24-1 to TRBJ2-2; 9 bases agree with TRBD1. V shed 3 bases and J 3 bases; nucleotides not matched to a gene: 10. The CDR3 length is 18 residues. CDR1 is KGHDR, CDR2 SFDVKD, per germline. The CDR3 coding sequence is TGTGCCACCAGTGATCTGCCCGGGACAGGGAGTGACACCGGGGAGCTGTTTTTT. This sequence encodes CATSDLPGTGSDTGELFF.

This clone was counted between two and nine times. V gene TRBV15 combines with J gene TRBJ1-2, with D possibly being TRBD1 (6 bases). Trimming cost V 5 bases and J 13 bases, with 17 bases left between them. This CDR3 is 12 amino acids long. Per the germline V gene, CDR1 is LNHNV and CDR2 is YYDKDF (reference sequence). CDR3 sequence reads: CATSQGGRVFTF. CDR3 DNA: TGTGCCACCAGCCAAGGGGGAAGAGTCTTCACCTTC.

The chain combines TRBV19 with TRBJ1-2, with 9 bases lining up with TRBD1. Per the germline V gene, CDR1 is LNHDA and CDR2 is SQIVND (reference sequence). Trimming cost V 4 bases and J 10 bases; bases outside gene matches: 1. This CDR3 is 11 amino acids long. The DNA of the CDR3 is TGTGCCAGTAGTAACAGGGGGCTCTACACCTTC. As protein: CASSNRGLYTF.

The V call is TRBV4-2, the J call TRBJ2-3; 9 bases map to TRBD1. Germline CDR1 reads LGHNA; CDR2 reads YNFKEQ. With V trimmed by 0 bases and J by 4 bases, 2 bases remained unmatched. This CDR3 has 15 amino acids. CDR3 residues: CASSQEGTGSDTQYF. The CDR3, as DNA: TGTGCCAGCAGCCAAGAGGGGACAGGGTCAGATACGCAGTATTTT.

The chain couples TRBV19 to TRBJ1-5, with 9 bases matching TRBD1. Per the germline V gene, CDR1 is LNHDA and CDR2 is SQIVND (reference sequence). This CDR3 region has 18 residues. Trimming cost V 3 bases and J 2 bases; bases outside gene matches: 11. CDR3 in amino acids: CASSMAGTGFWGNQPQHF. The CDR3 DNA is TGTGCCAGTAGTATGGCCGGGACAGGGTTTTGGGGCAATCAGCCCCAGCATTTT.

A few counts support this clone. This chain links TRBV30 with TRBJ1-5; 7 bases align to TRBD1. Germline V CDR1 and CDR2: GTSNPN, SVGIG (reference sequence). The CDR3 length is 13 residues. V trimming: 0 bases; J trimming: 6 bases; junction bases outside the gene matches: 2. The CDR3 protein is CAWSVAGGQPQHF. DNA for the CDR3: TGTGCCTGGAGTGTAGCAGGGGGTCAGCCCCAGCATTTT. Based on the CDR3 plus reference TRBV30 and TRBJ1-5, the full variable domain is SQTIHQWPATLVQPVGSPLSLECTVEGTSNPNLYWYRQAAGRGLQLLFYSVGIGQISSEVPQNLSASRPQDRQFILSSKKLLLSDSGFYLCAWSVAGGQPQHFGDGTRLSIL.

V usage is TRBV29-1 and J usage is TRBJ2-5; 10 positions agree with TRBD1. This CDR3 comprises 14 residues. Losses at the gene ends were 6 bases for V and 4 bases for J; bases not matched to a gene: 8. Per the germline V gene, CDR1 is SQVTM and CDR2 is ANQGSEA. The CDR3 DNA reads TGCAGCGTAAGCCGGACAGGGGGTGGAGAGACCCAGTACTTC. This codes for CSVSRTGGGETQYF.

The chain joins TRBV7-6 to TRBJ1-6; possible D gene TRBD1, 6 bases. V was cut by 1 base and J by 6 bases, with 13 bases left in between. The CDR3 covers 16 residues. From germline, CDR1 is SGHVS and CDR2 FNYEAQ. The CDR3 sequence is CASSLVAGDFNSPLHF. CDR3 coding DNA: TGTGCCAGCAGCTTAGTTGCAGGGGATTTTAATTCACCCCTCCACTTT.